This T cell receptor (beta chain) originates from a study of spatial heterogeneity in lung cancer. Trimming stripped 4 bases from V and 0 bases from J, with 10 bases between. The CDR3 is 14 residues long. Germline CDR1 is DFQATT and CDR2 is SNEGSKA (reference sequence). Every individual TCR cDNA molecule carried its own unique molecular identifier, which allowed correction of PCR and sequencing errors. TCRdb re-analysed the 5' RACE reads in MiXCR, keeping a single row per CDR3 protein. This repertoire shows 35,000 to 40,000 distinct CDR3 sequences, less than 9% found once; its top ten account for roughly 30%. The time point: sample taken at primary tumor resection.

The clonotype was recovered from a female donor with early-stage non-small cell lung cancer. V is TRBV20-1 and J is TRBJ1-3; possibly TRBD1 for D (5 bases). The sequenced sample was PBMCs, obtained at surgery. In nucleotides, the CDR3 is TGCAGTGCTATTCCAGGGAGCTCTGGAAACACCATATATTTT. Amino acid sequence: CSAIPGSSGNTIYF.